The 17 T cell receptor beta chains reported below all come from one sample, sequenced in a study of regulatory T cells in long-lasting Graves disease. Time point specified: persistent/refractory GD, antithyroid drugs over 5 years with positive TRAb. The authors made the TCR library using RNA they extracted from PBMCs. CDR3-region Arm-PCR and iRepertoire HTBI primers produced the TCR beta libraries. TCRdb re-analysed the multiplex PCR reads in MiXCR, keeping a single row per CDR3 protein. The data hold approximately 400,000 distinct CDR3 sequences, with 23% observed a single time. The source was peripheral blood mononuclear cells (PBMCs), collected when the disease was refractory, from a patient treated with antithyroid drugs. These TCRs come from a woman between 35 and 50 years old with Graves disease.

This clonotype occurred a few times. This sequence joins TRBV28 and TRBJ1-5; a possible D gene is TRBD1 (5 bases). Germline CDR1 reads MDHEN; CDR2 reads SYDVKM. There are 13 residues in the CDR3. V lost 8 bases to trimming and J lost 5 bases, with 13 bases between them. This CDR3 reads CASQWPGYQPQHF. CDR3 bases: TGTGCCAGCCAATGGCCAGGGTATCAGCCCCAGCATTTT.

The CDR3 reads CASTNRHTGELFF. The CDR3 nucleotides read TGTGCCAGCACGAACAGGCACACCGGGGAGCTGTTTTTT. This chain uses TRBV9 with TRBJ2-2; TRBD1 is a possible D gene (5 bases). CDR1 SGDLS and CDR2 YYNGEE come from the germline V gene. The CDR3 is made up of 13 amino acids. V lost 6 bases and J 3 bases, leaving 9 bases between the germline ends.

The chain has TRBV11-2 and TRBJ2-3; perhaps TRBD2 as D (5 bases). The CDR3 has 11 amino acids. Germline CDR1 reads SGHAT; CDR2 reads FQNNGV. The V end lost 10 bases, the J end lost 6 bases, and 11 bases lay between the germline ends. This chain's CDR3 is CATYGGDTQYF. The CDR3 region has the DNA TGTGCCACTTATGGCGGGGATACGCAGTATTTT.

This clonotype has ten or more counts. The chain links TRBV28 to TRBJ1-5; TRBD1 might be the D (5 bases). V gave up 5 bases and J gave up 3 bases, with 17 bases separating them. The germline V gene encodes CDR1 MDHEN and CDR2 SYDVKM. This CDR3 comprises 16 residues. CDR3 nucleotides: TGTGCCAGCAGTAGGGCGTTTCGGGGGGACAATCAGCCCCAGCATTTT. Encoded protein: CASSRAFRGDNQPQHF. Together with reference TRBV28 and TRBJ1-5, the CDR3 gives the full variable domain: DVKVTQSSRYLVKRTGEKVFLECVQDMDHENMFWYRQDPGLGLRLIYFSYDVKMKEKGDIPEGYSVSREKKERFSLILESASTNQTSMYLCASSRAFRGDNQPQHFGDGTRLSIL.

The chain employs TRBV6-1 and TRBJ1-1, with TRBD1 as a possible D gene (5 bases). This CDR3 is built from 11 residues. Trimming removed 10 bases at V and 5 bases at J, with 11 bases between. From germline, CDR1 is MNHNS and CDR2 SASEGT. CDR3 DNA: TGTGCCATCCTGAGGGGTACTGAAGCTTTCTTT. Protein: CAILRGTEAFF.

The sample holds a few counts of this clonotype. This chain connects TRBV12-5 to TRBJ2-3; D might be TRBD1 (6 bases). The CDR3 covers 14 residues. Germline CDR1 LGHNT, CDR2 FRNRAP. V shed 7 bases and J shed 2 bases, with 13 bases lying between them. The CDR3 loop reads CASVADRFTDTQYF. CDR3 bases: TGTGCTAGTGTCGCGGACAGATTCACAGATACGCAGTATTTT.

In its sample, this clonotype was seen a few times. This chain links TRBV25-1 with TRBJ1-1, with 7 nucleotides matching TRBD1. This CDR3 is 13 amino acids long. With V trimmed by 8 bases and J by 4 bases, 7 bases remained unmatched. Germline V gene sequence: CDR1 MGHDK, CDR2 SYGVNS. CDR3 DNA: TGTGCCAGCCTCCTATCAGGGGGCACTGAAGCTTTCTTT. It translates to CASLLSGGTEAFF.

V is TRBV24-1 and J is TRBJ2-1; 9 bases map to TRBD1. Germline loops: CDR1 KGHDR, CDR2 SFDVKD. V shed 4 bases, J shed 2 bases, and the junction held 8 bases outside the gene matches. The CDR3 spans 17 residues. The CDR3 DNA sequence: TGTGCCACCAGTGACAGCCCGGACAGGGGAACCTACAATGAGCAGTTCTTC. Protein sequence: CATSDSPDRGTYNEQFF.

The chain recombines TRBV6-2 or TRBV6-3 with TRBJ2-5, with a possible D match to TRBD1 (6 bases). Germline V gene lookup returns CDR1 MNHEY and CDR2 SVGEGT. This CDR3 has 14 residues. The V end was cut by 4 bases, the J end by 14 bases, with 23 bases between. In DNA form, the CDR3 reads TGTGCCAGCAGTTCCCAGACAGGAAACCCCGTTGCTTACTTC. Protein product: CASSSQTGNPVAYF.

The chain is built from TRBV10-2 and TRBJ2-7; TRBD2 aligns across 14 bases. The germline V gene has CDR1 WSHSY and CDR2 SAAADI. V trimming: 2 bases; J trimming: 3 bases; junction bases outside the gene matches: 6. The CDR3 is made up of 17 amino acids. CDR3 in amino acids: CASSEPLTSGRDYEQYF. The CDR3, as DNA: TGCGCCAGCAGTGAGCCGTTGACTAGCGGGAGGGACTACGAGCAGTACTTC.

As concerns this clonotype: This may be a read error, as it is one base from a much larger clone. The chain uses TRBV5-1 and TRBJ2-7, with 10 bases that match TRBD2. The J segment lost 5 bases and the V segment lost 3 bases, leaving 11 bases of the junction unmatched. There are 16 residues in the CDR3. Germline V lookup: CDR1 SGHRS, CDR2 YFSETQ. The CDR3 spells CASSSRGISGRHEQYF. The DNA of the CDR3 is TGCGCCAGCAGCTCACGGGGGATTAGCGGGAGGCACGAGCAGTACTTC. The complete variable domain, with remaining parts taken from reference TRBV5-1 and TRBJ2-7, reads KAGVTQTPRYLIKTRGQQVTLSCSPISGHRSVSWYQQTPGQGLQFLFEYFSETQRNKGNFPGRFSGRQFSNSRSEMNVSTLELGDSALYLCASSSRGISGRHEQYFGPGTRLTVT.

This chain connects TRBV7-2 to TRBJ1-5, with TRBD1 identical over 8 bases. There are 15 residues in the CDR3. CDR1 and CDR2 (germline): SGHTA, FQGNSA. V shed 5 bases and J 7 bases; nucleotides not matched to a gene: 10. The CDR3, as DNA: TGTGCCAGCAGCCAGATAGGACAGGGCGGCCAGCCCCAGCATTTT. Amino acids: CASSQIGQGGQPQHF.

CDR3 sequence: CASSYPTGHGFYTGELFF. Here the CDR3 DNA reads TGTGCCAGCAGTTACCCAACAGGGCATGGCTTTTACACCGGGGAGCTGTTTTTT. The rearrangement uses TRBV6-5 and TRBJ2-2; possible D gene TRBD1, 6 bases. V lost 2 bases and J 3 bases, leaving 19 bases between the germline ends. Per germline, CDR1 MNHEY and CDR2 SVGAGI. The CDR3 covers 18 residues.

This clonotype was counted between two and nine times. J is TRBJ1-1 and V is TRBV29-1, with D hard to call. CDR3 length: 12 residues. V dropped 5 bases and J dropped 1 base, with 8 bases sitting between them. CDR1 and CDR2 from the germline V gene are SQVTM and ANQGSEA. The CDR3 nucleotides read TGCAGCGTTCGACGGGGGAACACTGAAGCTTTCTTT. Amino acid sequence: CSVRRGNTEAFF.

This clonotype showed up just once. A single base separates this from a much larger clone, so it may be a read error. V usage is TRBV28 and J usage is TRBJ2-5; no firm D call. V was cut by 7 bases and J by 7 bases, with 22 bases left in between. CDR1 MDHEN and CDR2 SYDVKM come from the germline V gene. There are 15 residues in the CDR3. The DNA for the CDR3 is TGTGCCAGCATAGGGCGGTGCACCCGGATTTGGACCCAGTACTTC. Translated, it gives CASIGRCTRIWTQYF.

CDR3 region: CASRGVFNTEAFF. The CDR3 DNA reads as TGCGCCAGCAGAGGGGTATTTAACACTGAAGCTTTCTTT. V and J are TRBV5-1 and TRBJ1-1, with D perhaps matching TRBD1 (5 bases). Germline loops: CDR1 SGHRS, CDR2 YFSETQ. The CDR3 sequence is 13 residues long. Trimming left V 5 bases short and J 2 bases short, with 10 bases between.

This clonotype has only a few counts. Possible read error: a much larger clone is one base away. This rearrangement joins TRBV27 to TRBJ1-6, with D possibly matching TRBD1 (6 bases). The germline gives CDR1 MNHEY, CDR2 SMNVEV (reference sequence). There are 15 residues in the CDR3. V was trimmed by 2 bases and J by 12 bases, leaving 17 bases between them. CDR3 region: CASSLGGTIHQPLHF. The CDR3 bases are TGTGCCAGCAGTTTAGGGGGGACAATTCACCAACCCCTCCACTTT.